This T cell receptor beta chain was sequenced in a study of blood T cells in healthy people across ages. CDR3 length: 16 amino acids. Unmatched junction bases numbered 15, after V lost 6 bases and J lost 8 bases. For the second PCR, which ran for about 6 to 11 cycles, a sample-barcoded 5' primer and a J-beta primer mix were used. TCRdb redid the calling of the 5' RACE reads with MiXCR, one entry per CDR3 protein. The sample gives about 1.4 million distinct CDR3 sequences, around 59% of which show up once; 5.5% to 8% is in the top ten. This clonotype was seen a single time. V and J are TRBV12-3 or TRBV12-4 and TRBJ1-2; 10 bases map to TRBD1. This sequence originates from a man aged 18-30 years in good health. Sequencing was carried out using blood. The CDR3 coding sequence is TGTGCCAGCAGCCCCGGGACAGGGGCATCTCTATACGGCTACACCTTC. It yields the protein CASSPGTGASLYGYTF.